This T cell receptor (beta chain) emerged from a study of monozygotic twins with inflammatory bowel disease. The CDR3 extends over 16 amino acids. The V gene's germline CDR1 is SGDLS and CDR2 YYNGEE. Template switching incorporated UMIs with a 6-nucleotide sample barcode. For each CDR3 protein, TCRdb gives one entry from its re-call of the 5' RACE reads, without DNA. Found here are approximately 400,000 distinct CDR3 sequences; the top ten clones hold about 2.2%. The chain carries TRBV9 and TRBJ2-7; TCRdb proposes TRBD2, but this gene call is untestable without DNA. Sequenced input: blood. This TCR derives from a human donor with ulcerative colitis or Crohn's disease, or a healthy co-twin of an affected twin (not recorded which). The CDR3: CASSAGILAGDWEQYF.